The present T cell receptor (beta chain) was sequenced within a study of T-cell reconstitution after alpha-beta-depleted transplantation in children. For TCRbeta, the library was prepared with unique molecular identifiers. TCRdb itself ran the PCR reads through MiXCR, one entry per CDR3 protein. The sample comprises a few hundred thousand distinct CDR3 sequences, roughly 13% of which are singletons, and around 2.2% rests with the top ten. This clonotype turned up a few times. The V and J ends lost 7 bases and 4 bases respectively, with 14 bases between them. Germline V lookup: CDR1 SNHLY, CDR2 FYNNEI. The CDR3 runs to 13 residues.

The gene calls are TRBV2 and TRBJ2-7; D remains ambiguous. The sample was PBMCs, mostly from graft donor cells, taken 360 days after TCRalphabeta/CD19-depleted stem cell transplant. This sequence was found in a male patient between 10 and 17 years old who had a stem cell transplant for acute myeloid leukemia, so the T cells may come from the graft donor. The CDR3 sequence: CASKAKTLYEQYF. The DNA of the CDR3 is TGTGCCAGCAAGGCGAAAACACTTTACGAGCAGTACTTC.